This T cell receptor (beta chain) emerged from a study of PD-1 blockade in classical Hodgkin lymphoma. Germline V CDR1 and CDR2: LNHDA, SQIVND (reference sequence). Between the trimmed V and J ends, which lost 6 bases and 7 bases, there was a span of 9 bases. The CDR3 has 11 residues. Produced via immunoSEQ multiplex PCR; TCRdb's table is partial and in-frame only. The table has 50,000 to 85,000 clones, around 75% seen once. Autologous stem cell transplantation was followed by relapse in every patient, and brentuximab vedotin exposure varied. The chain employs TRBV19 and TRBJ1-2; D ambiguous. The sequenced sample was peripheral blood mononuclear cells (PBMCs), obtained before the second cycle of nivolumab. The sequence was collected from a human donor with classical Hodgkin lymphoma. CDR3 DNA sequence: TGTGCCAGTAGGAGGGAGTTTGGCTACACCTTC. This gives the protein CASRREFGYTF.